Each of the 7 T cell receptor beta chains below was sequenced from the same sample in a study of patients and donors after allogeneic stem cell transplantation. One entry per CDR3 protein results from TCRdb running MiXCR on the RT-PCR reads. The table shows about a million distinct CDR3 sequences, with more than 15% occurring only once. The sample comprised blood, either unsorted or a sorted T cell fraction (not recorded which). These receptors all stem from a human donor who was either an allogeneic HSCT recipient or a stem cell or donor lymphocyte infusion donor (not recorded which). It is not recorded whose cells these are; they may come from a transplant donor.

This clonotype showed up just a few times. The chain has TRBV6-1 and TRBJ2-7; D remains unclear. Germline V gene sequence: CDR1 MNHNS, CDR2 SASEGT. The CDR3 is 14 amino acids. Between the trimmed V and J ends, which lost 0 bases and 1 base, there was a span of 7 bases. The CDR3 DNA is TGTGCCAGCAGTGAAGCTGGCCTTTCCTACGAGCAGTACTTC. As protein: CASSEAGLSYEQYF.

This clonotype turned up a few times. The rearrangement joins TRBV20-1 to TRBJ1-5; 7 nucleotides match TRBD1. CDR1 is DFQATT, CDR2 SNEGSKA, per germline (reference sequence). Trimming removed 5 bases from V and 3 bases from J; junction bases left unmatched: 4. This CDR3 is built from 13 residues. CDR3 loop: CSASTGDNQPQHF. CDR3 DNA: TGCAGTGCTTCAACAGGGGACAATCAGCCCCAGCATTTT.

This clonotype showed up just a few times. CDR3 nucleotides: TGTGCCAGCAGTTTTGGGCCCCTAGGGGATGAGCAGTTCTTC. This translates into CASSFGPLGDEQFF. This rearrangement joins TRBV12-3 or TRBV12-4 to TRBJ2-1, with D maybe TRBD1 (5 bases). V shed 3 bases and J shed 8 bases, with 14 bases lying between them. This CDR3 comprises 14 residues.

The chain carries TRBV2 and TRBJ1-1; D may be TRBD1 (5 bases). V was cut by 3 bases and J by 1 base, with 9 bases left in between. The CDR3 consists of 14 residues. Germline V lookup: CDR1 SNHLY, CDR2 FYNNEI. The chain's CDR3 is CASSDRATNTEAFF. The CDR3 DNA reads TGTGCCAGCAGTGACAGGGCCACGAACACTGAAGCTTTCTTT.

The chain recombines TRBV6-5 with TRBJ1-2, with D hard to call. There are 16 residues in the CDR3. V lost 0 bases, J lost 2 bases, and 13 bases lay in between. Germline loops: CDR1 MNHEY, CDR2 SVGAGI. CDR3 residues: CASSYSTRMKNYGYTF. CDR3 bases: TGTGCCAGCAGTTACTCGACCAGGATGAAGAACTATGGCTACACCTTC.

This clonotype was found a few times. V and J are TRBV24-1 and TRBJ1-1, with TRBD1 identical over 7 bases. After removal of 7 bases from V and 3 bases from J, the junction contained 4 bases not matched to a gene. CDR1 KGHDR and CDR2 SFDVKD come from the germline V gene. This CDR3 contains 13 residues. As DNA, the CDR3 is TGTGCCACCAGAGAGGGGGCACACACTGAAGCTTTCTTT. Translating it yields CATREGAHTEAFF.

This clonotype was detected a few times. V is TRBV11-3 and J is TRBJ2-2; unclear D gene. Germline V gene sequence: CDR1 SGHNT, CDR2 YENEEA. This CDR3 is 14 amino acids long. The ends were cut back, 4 bases at V and 4 bases at J, with 10 bases in the middle. DNA for the CDR3: TGTGCCAGCAGCTCAAGGCGGTCCACCGGGGAGCTGTTTTTT. Translated, it gives CASSSRRSTGELFF.